This is a list of T cell receptor beta chains from one sample in a study of graft-versus-host responses after intestinal transplantation. Profiling relied on immunoSEQ multiplex PCR, and the TCRdb table lists in-frame clones only, not all of them. The sample consists of some 43,000 clones, less than 95% of them appearing once. The sequencing here drew on PBMCs, taken 335 days after intestinal transplant. The receptors shown here come from a human patient who received an intestinal transplant, so some T cells may come from the graft donor. The CDR3 runs from the conserved cysteine through the conserved F or W. The D gene is left open where the match is weak. Clone size appears in some rows only: once, few, many, or a class for an expanded clone.

-	once	TRBV6-6	TRBJ1-5	CASRVSNQPQHF	TGTGCCAGCCGTGTTAGCAATCAGCCCCAGCATTTT
TRBD1	-	TRBV5-4	TRBJ1-4	CASSSGTGVEKLFF	TGTGCCAGCAGCTCCGGGACAGGGGTTGAAAAACTGTTTTTT
-	-	TRBV4-1	TRBJ1-2	CASSQEAGHIYGYTF	TGCGCCAGCAGCCAAGAAGCGGGACATATCTATGGCTACACCTTC
TRBD1	-	TRBV5-1	TRBJ1-2	CASRQTGDGYTF	TGCGCCAGCAGACAGACAGGGGATGGCTACACCTTC
-	-	TRBV11-2	TRBJ2-3	CASAQGGGTPSTDTQYF	TGTGCCAGCGCCCAAGGAGGGGGGACCCCTAGCACAGATACGCAGTATTTT
-	-	TRBV6-1	TRBJ1-4	CASAGQLNEKLFF	TGTGCCAGCGCAGGACAGCTTAATGAAAAACTGTTTTTT
TRBD2	once	TRBV5-1	TRBJ2-7	CASSWMTSGSEQYF	TGCGCCAGCAGCTGGATGACTAGCGGGAGTGAGCAGTACTTC
-	-	TRBV7-9	TRBJ1-4	CASTNGGLGEKLFF	TGTGCCAGCACCAATGGGGGGCTAGGGGAAAAACTGTTTTTT
-	-	TRBV6-1	TRBJ2-7	CASSPRGNFYEQYF	TGTGCCAGCTCCCCCAGGGGCAATTTCTACGAGCAGTACTTC
-	few	TRBV7-9	TRBJ1-1	CASSYPRNMNTEAFF	TGTGCCAGCAGCTACCCGCGAAACATGAACACTGAAGCTTTCTTT
-	-	TRBV6-1	TRBJ2-7	CASRTEAYEQYF	TGTGCCAGCAGAACAGAGGCCTACGAGCAGTACTTC
-	-	TRBV25-1	TRBJ2-6	CASSARGALLSGANVLTF	TGTGCCAGCAGTGCCCGGGGCGCTTTACTCTCTGGGGCCAACGTCCTGACTTTC
-	-	TRBV18	TRBJ1-1	CASSPPANLNTEAFF	TGTGCCAGCTCACCACCGGCGAATTTGAACACTGAAGCTTTCTTT
TRBD2	-	TRBV7-2	TRBJ2-7	CASSTLAGGPNEQYF	TGTGCCAGCAGCACGCTAGCGGGAGGGCCAAACGAGCAGTACTTC
-	once	TRBV9	TRBJ1-1	CASSVDVGNTFEAFF	TGTGCCAGCAGCGTAGATGTGGGTAACACTTTTGAAGCTTTCTTT
TRBD1	-	TRBV27	TRBJ1-4	CASSLVQGANPTNEKLFF	TGTGCCAGCAGTTTAGTCCAGGGGGCGAATCCAACTAATGAAAAACTGTTTTTT
TRBD1	few	TRBV19	TRBJ1-2	CASSPQGKGYTF	TGTGCCAGTAGTCCACAGGGGAAGGGCTACACCTTC
TRBD1	-	TRBV9	TRBJ1-1	CASSVTGTGSAEAFF	TGTGCCAGCAGCGTCACCGGGACAGGGTCCGCTGAAGCTTTCTTT
-	once	TRBV10-3	TRBJ2-7	CAISEPDWTKYYEQYF	TGTGCCATCAGTGAACCGGACTGGACCAAATACTACGAGCAGTACTTC
-	-	TRBV5-1	TRBJ2-3	CASSFTDTQYF	TGCGCCAGCAGCTTTACAGATACGCAGTATTTT
TRBD1	-	TRBV5-3	TRBJ1-3	CARSFNRKTGSGNTIYF	TGTGCCAGAAGCTTTAACCGAAAGACAGGGTCTGGAAACACCATATATTTT
-	once	TRBV11-3	TRBJ1-1	CASSGGTEAFF	TGTGCCAGCAGTGGGGGAACTGAAGCTTTCTTT
TRBD1	-	TRBV5-1	TRBJ2-5	CASSLEGRGPGVLETQYF	TGCGCCAGCAGCTTGGAAGGTAGGGGGCCCGGAGTCCTAGAGACCCAGTACTTC
-	-	TRBV27	TRBJ1-6	CASSRLAGNSPLHF	TGTGCCAGCAGTCGGCTGGCGGGCAATTCACCCCTCCACTTT
-	-	TRBV11-2	TRBJ1-6	CASSLDTGRLNSPLHF	TGTGCCAGCAGCTTAGATACGGGACGCCTTAATTCACCCCTCCACTTT
-	-	TRBV7-6	TRBJ2-1	CASSHPDSNEQFF	TGTGCCAGCAGCCACCCGGACAGCAATGAGCAGTTCTTC
TRBD1	-	TRBV18	TRBJ2-7	CASSPGTGTGGLLRRGSYEQYF	TGTGCCAGCTCACCAGGAACCGGGACAGGGGGCCTCCTTCGCCGGGGCTCCTACGAGCAGTACTTC
TRBD2	-	TRBV6-5	TRBJ2-1	CASSGGRAYNEQFF	TGTGCCAGCAGCGGGGGGAGGGCCTACAATGAGCAGTTCTTC
-	-	TRBV5-4	TRBJ2-7	CASTSSATYEQYF	TGTGCCAGCACCTCGTCTGCTACCTACGAGCAGTACTTC
-	-	TRBV5-1	TRBJ2-3	CASRRSTDTQYF	TGCGCCAGCCGGAGGAGCACAGATACGCAGTATTTT
-	few	TRBV7-9	TRBJ2-5	CASTASAERRIKTQYF	TGTGCCAGCACCGCTTCAGCGGAACGGAGAATAAAGACCCAGTACTTC
TRBD2	-	TRBV5-1	TRBJ2-3	CASSFSGGDTQYF	TGCGCCAGCAGCTTTAGCGGGGGTGATACGCAGTATTTT
TRBD2	once	TRBV10-2	TRBJ2-2	CASSASSWREYRELFF	TGCGCCAGCAGTGCGTCTTCGTGGCGGGAGTATCGGGAGCTGTTTTTT
-	-	TRBV9	TRBJ1-2	CASSVRDGMSGYTF	TGTGCCAGCAGCGTGAGGGATGGGATGTCCGGCTACACCTTC
-	-	TRBV7-2	TRBJ2-7	CASSLVGGPGEQYF	TGTGCCAGCAGCTTAGTTGGGGGACCCGGCGAGCAGTACTTC
-	once	TRBV6-5	TRBJ1-5	CASSEQGNQPQHF	TGTGCCAGCAGTGAACAGGGCAATCAGCCCCAGCATTTT
-	-	TRBV19	TRBJ2-3	CASSMGDTQYF	TGTGCCAGTAGTATGGGCGATACGCAGTATTTT
-	-	TRBV14	TRBJ2-6	CASSQNPTLTGTSGANVLTF	TGTGCCAGCAGCCAAAATCCGACCTTGACAGGTACCTCTGGGGCCAACGTCCTGACTTTC
-	-	TRBV4-1	TRBJ2-5	CASSQVGAETQYF	TGCGCCAGCAGCCAGGTGGGAGCGGAGACCCAGTACTTC
-	-	TRBV11-3	TRBJ1-1	CASSPGGSSNTEAFF	TGTGCCAGCAGCCCGGGTGGATCTTCGAACACTGAAGCTTTCTTT
-	once	TRBV28	TRBJ2-4	CASSLEGVLNF	TGTGCCAGCAGTTTAGAGGGTGTATTGAACTTC
TRBD2	-	TRBV11-1	TRBJ2-2	CASSLGSSGNTGELFF	TGTGCCAGCAGCTTAGGGTCTAGCGGGAACACCGGGGAGCTGTTTTTT
-	-	TRBV2	TRBJ2-3	CASRGGTDTQYF	TGTGCCAGCAGAGGGGGGACAGATACGCAGTATTTT
-	-	TRBV6-5	TRBJ2-7	CASSVFFEQYF	TGTGCCAGCAGTGTATTCTTCGAGCAGTACTTC
TRBD1	-	TRBV5-1	TRBJ2-7	CASSFDRGDYEQYF	TGCGCCAGCAGCTTTGACAGGGGGGACTACGAGCAGTACTTC
-	few	TRBV7-9	TRBJ1-3	CASSQIALRGNTIYF	TGTGCCAGCAGCCAAATAGCCCTAAGGGGAAACACCATATATTTT
-	-	TRBV11-2	TRBJ1-4	CASSSRDRDEKLFF	TGTGCCAGCAGCTCTCGGGACCGAGATGAAAAACTGTTTTTT
-	once	TRBV27	TRBJ1-5	CASGWRGDQPQHF	TGTGCCAGCGGTTGGCGGGGAGATCAGCCCCAGCATTTT
-	-	TRBV19	TRBJ1-5	CASSSNLRAHKNNQPQHF	TGTGCCAGTAGTTCGAACCTCCGGGCCCACAAAAACAATCAGCCCCAGCATTTT